The present TCR beta chain was sequenced within a study of blood T cell repertoires in COVID-19. As processed by the authors: Amplification of reference gene primers provided the estimated nucleated cell counts. Here immunoSEQ multiplex PCR was the method, and the copy in TCRdb shows in-frame clones only, minus some. V, J and clone size were drawn from that table, and D and trimming were deduced from the DNA. The sample has approximately 220,000 clones; 80% to 90% are singletons. V gave up 4 bases and J gave up 8 bases, with 18 bases separating them. The CDR3 runs 15 residues. Germline lookup yields CDR1 SGHAT and CDR2 FQNNGV.

Sequencing was done on a sample of peripheral blood. The sequence derives from a man aged 40-55 years with acute or convalescent COVID-19. This chain joins TRBV11-2 and TRBJ2-1; D is possibly TRBD2 (6 bases). This CDR3 reads CASSSWDSWFDEQFF. In DNA form, the CDR3 reads TGTGCCAGCAGCTCCTGGGACTCGTGGTTCGATGAGCAGTTCTTC.